The rows below give T cell receptor beta chains drawn from one sample of a study of blood T cell repertoires in COVID-19. The table came from immunoSEQ multiplex PCR; TCRdb's copy has only in-frame clones and leaves some out. The data contain about 350,000 clones, less than 90% of them singletons. Sequenced: PBMCs or T cells enriched from blood (not recorded which). All receptors derive from a woman in her 30s who had recovered from COVID-19. Each CDR3 is given with its conserved first and last residue. Fields, in order: D gene, clone size, V gene, J gene, CDR3 protein, CDR3 DNA. A D gene is named only where the DNA matches it firmly. For some rows the clone size is stated as once, few or many, or as a class when expanded; others skip it.

>.|.|TRBV29-1|TRBJ2-3
CSVEARLAATQYF
TGCAGCGTTGAAGCCCGATTAGCAGCTACGCAGTATTTT
>TRBD2|.|TRBV29-1|TRBJ2-1
CSAGLAGSYNEQFF
TGCAGCGCCGGACTAGCGGGATCCTACAATGAGCAGTTCTTC
>.|.|TRBV28|TRBJ1-5
CASNSPWGGNQPQHF
TGTGCCAGCAACTCCCCGTGGGGAGGCAATCAGCCCCAGCATTTT
>.|.|TRBV6-1|TRBJ1-2
CASSEGRREYGYTF
TGTGCCAGCAGTGAAGGCCGCAGGGAATATGGCTACACCTTC
>TRBD1|.|TRBV4-2|TRBJ1-2
CASSQGQGAGGYTF
TGTGCCAGCAGCCAAGGACAGGGGGCAGGGGGCTACACCTTC
>.|.|TRBV9|TRBJ1-6
CASSVGGRSPLHF
TGTGCCAGCAGCGTCGGGGGGCGGTCACCCCTCCACTTT
>TRBD2|.|TRBV27|TRBJ2-1
CASSQRGAGGGNEQFF
TGTGCCAGCAGCCAAAGGGGAGCGGGAGGGGGCAATGAGCAGTTCTTC
>.|.|TRBV4-1|TRBJ2-7
CASSQRSGYDEQYF
TGCGCCAGCAGCCAAAGGTCAGGTTACGACGAGCAGTACTTC
>.|.|TRBV11-1|TRBJ1-2
CASSFEGVGYTF
TGTGCCAGCAGCTTCGAAGGAGTAGGCTACACCTTC
>TRBD1|.|TRBV7-9|TRBJ1-3
CASSFQEQGSSGNTIYF
TGTGCCAGCAGCTTCCAAGAACAGGGGAGCTCTGGAAACACCATATATTTT
>.|few|TRBV5-1|TRBJ1-3
CASSFEGQGGNTIYF
TGCGCCAGCAGCTTTGAAGGCCAGGGTGGAAACACCATATATTTT
>.|.|TRBV27|TRBJ2-1
CASSLTDYNEQFF
TGTGCCAGCAGTTTGACAGACTACAATGAGCAGTTCTTC
>TRBD2|.|TRBV7-9|TRBJ2-7
CASSQTSGRNYEQYF
TGTGCCAGCAGCCAAACTAGCGGGAGGAACTACGAGCAGTACTTC
>.|.|TRBV5-4|TRBJ2-2
CASSLERDTGELFF
TGTGCCAGCAGCTTGGAGCGGGACACCGGGGAGCTGTTTTTT
>.|.|TRBV5-4|TRBJ2-7
CASSLTPSDEQYF
TGTGCCAGCAGCTTGACCCCTAGCGACGAGCAGTACTTC
>.|.|TRBV6-6|TRBJ1-3
CASLGGGGNTIYF
TGTGCCAGCCTGGGGGGAGGTGGAAACACCATATATTTT
>.|few|TRBV7-9|TRBJ2-5
CASIDGREETQYF
TGTGCCAGCATCGATGGGAGAGAAGAGACCCAGTACTTC
>.|once|TRBV10-1|TRBJ2-7
CASSDGRVGEQYF
TGCGCCAGCAGTGACGGCAGGGTAGGCGAGCAGTACTTC
>.|.|TRBV24-1|TRBJ1-5
CATSLGGPSNQPQHF
TGTGCCACCAGCTTGGGAGGGCCCAGCAATCAGCCCCAGCATTTT
>TRBD1|.|TRBV6-5|TRBJ2-4
CASSSLTGTDIQYF
TGTGCCAGCAGTTCCCTGACAGGGACGGACATTCAGTACTTC
>TRBD1|.|TRBV29-1|TRBJ1-2
CSVEHRGQGSDGYTF
TGCAGCGTTGAACATAGAGGACAGGGTTCGGATGGCTACACCTTC
>.|.|TRBV7-9|TRBJ1-1
CASILSVNTEAFF
TGTGCCAGCATCCTTAGCGTGAACACTGAAGCTTTCTTT
>.|.|TRBV28|TRBJ1-3
CASRPTLGRGFSGNTIYF
TGTGCCAGCAGGCCGACCCTGGGCAGGGGCTTCTCTGGAAACACCATATATTTT
>.|.|TRBV27|TRBJ2-7
CASSSRGTYEQYF
TGTGCCAGCAGTTCCCGAGGGACCTACGAGCAGTACTTC
>.|.|TRBV13|TRBJ2-1
CASSSPSREQFF
TGTGCCAGCAGCAGCCCTAGCCGTGAGCAGTTCTTC
>TRBD1|few|TRBV5-4|TRBJ2-3
CASSLAVTGGSTDTQYF
TGTGCCAGCAGCTTGGCCGTGACAGGGGGAAGCACAGATACGCAGTATTTT
>.|.|TRBV3-1/TRBV3-2|TRBJ2-6
CASSRDIGAAGANVLTF
TGTGCCAGCAGCCGGGACATAGGGGCGGCTGGGGCCAACGTCCTGACTTTC
>.|.|TRBV5-4|TRBJ1-3
CASNPPGGNTIYF
TGTGCCAGCAACCCCCCGGGGGGAAACACCATATATTTT
>TRBD2|once|TRBV7-8|TRBJ2-3
CASSLVGRASTDTQYF
TGTGCCAGCAGCTTAGTCGGGAGGGCCAGCACAGATACGCAGTATTTT
>TRBD2|.|TRBV5-1|TRBJ2-1
CASSPEGSGGAREQFF
TGCGCCAGCAGCCCCGAAGGTAGCGGGGGGGCTCGCGAGCAGTTCTTC
>.|.|TRBV28|TRBJ2-3
CASSSLTGADTQYF
TGTGCCAGCAGTTCCCTCACGGGGGCAGATACGCAGTATTTT
>.|.|TRBV6-5|TRBJ2-2
CASIPGTNTGELFF
TGTGCCAGCATCCCAGGCACGAACACCGGGGAGCTGTTTTTT
>TRBD1|.|TRBV19|TRBJ2-7
CASSIGTGSSYEQYF
TGTGCCAGTAGTATCGGGACAGGGAGCTCCTACGAGCAGTACTTC
>TRBD1|few|TRBV6-2/TRBV6-3|TRBJ1-5
CASSRYGTGMDNQPQHF
TGTGCCAGCAGCCGTTACGGGACAGGGATGGACAATCAGCCCCAGCATTTT
>TRBD1|few|TRBV28|TRBJ1-2
CASTQQGKDGYTF
TGTGCCAGCACCCAACAGGGGAAGGATGGCTACACCTTC
>TRBD1|.|TRBV27|TRBJ1-5
CASSLRAGGHQPQHF
TGTGCCAGCAGTTTACGGGCAGGGGGCCATCAGCCCCAGCATTTT
>TRBD2|.|TRBV19|TRBJ2-3
CASSIARLAGTDTQYF
TGTGCCAGTAGTATAGCAAGGCTAGCGGGCACAGATACGCAGTATTTT
>.|few|TRBV19|TRBJ1-4
CASSIVSNEKLFF
TGTGCCAGTAGTATCGTTAGTAATGAAAAACTGTTTTTT
>.|.|TRBV9|TRBJ2-7
CASSPFQGAYEQYF
TGTGCCAGCAGCCCATTCCAGGGCGCCTACGAGCAGTACTTC
>TRBD1|.|TRBV27|TRBJ2-7
CASSLSFSGTGTPYEQYF
TGTGCCAGCAGTTTATCATTTTCTGGGACAGGGACTCCCTACGAGCAGTACTTC
>.|.|TRBV5-8|TRBJ2-1
CASSPGSGRGRNEQFF
TGTGCCAGCAGCCCTGGAAGTGGCAGGGGTAGGAATGAGCAGTTCTTC